Following are 20 T cell receptor beta chains from one sample sequenced in a study of STAT5B mutations in CD4+ large granular lymphocyte leukemia. Sequencing used immunoSEQ multiplex PCR; TCRdb keeps in-frame clones, though not all of them. The repertoire holds around 50,000 clones, with roughly four fifths as singletons. Sequences were obtained from CD4+ T cells from blood buffy coats. These receptors were obtained from a human donor in good health.

The V call is TRBV2, the J call TRBJ2-5, with 8 positions matching TRBD1. The CDR3 length is 13 residues. Germline values: CDR1 SNHLY, CDR2 FYNNEI. V lost 7 bases and J lost 4; bases outside the gene matches: 5. The CDR3 sequence is CASTRQGIETQYF. The CDR3 nucleotides read TGTGCCAGCACCAGACAGGGGATAGAGACCCAGTACTTC.

The chain links TRBV7-3 to TRBJ2-2; D possibly corresponds to TRBD2 (6 bases). The germline CDR1 and CDR2 sequences are SGHTA and FQGTGA. This CDR3 spans 14 amino acids. Trimming removed 1 base at V and 3 bases at J, with 6 bases between. CDR3 sequence reads: CASSLSGDTGELFF. The DNA for the CDR3 is TGTGCCAGCAGCTTAAGCGGGGACACCGGGGAGCTGTTTTTT.

The rearrangement joins TRBV29-1 to TRBJ1-1, with 7 bases matching TRBD1. CDR1 and CDR2 from the germline V gene are SQVTM and ANQGSEA. Losses at the gene ends were 4 bases for V and 4 bases for J; bases not matched to a gene: 9. The CDR3 contains 14 residues. Written as DNA, the CDR3 is TGCAGCGTTGTATTTACAGGGGAATTCACTGAAGCTTTCTTT. It codes for CSVVFTGEFTEAFF.

This rearrangement joins TRBV29-1 to TRBJ2-3; 8 bases fit TRBD2. This CDR3 comprises 15 residues. V gave up 5 bases and J gave up 1 base; unmatched junction bases: 8. The germline gives CDR1 SQVTM, CDR2 ANQGSEA. The CDR3 is CSVFDSGTGTDTQYF. The DNA for the CDR3 is TGCAGCGTTTTTGATAGCGGGACGGGCACAGATACGCAGTATTTT.

The chain has TRBV5-1 and TRBJ2-1; TRBD2 matches at 11 bases. The V gene end was trimmed by 4 bases and the J gene end by 9 bases; junction bases not matched to a gene: 9. CDR3 length: 15 residues. Germline V gene data show CDR1 as SGHRS and CDR2 as YFSETQ. CDR3 sequence: CASSLLAGEGGEQFF. The CDR3 DNA is TGCGCCAGCAGCCTACTAGCGGGAGAGGGAGGTGAGCAGTTCTTC.

This clone was seen a single time. The rearrangement joins TRBV11-3 to TRBJ2-1, with TRBD2 matching over 9 bases. This CDR3 is built from 15 residues. V lost 1 base to trimming and J lost 5 bases; unmatched junction nucleotides: 3. From germline, CDR1 is SGHNT and CDR2 YENEEA. The CDR3 DNA reads as TGTGCCAGCAGCTTAGCCAGCGGGAGGAACAATGAGCAGTTCTTC. It codes for CASSLASGRNNEQFF.

The rearrangement links TRBV5-6 to TRBJ1-5; D is undetermined. Looked up from germline, CDR1 is SGHDT and CDR2 is YYEEEE. V dropped 4 bases and J dropped 1 base, with 6 bases sitting between them. The CDR3 covers 13 residues. The DNA of the CDR3 is TGTGCCAGCAGCCGCTCGAGCAATCAGCCCCAGCATTTT. It specifies CASSRSSNQPQHF.

This sequence joins TRBV5-1 and TRBJ2-7, with D tentatively TRBD1 (5 bases). Deletions cut 3 bases from V and 2 bases from J, with 15 bases between. Germline loops: CDR1 SGHRS, CDR2 YFSETQ. The CDR3 length is 15 residues. CDR3 loop: CASSSRQGVTYEQYF. The CDR3 DNA follows: TGCGCCAGCAGCTCCCGCCAAGGGGTGACCTACGAGCAGTACTTC. Based on the CDR3 plus reference TRBV5-1 and TRBJ2-7, the full variable domain is KAGVTQTPRYLIKTRGQQVTLSCSPISGHRSVSWYQQTPGQGLQFLFEYFSETQRNKGNFPGRFSGRQFSNSRSEMNVSTLELGDSALYLCASSSRQGVTYEQYFGPGTRLTVT.

The chain combines TRBV4-1 with TRBJ2-5; 10 bases are a match to TRBD2. This CDR3 region has 16 residues. The junction had 6 bases not matched to a gene; V was cut back by 0 bases and J by 5 bases. Germline CDR1 is MGHRA and CDR2 is YSYEKL. CDR3 residues: CASSQDASGGWETQYF. The CDR3, as DNA: TGCGCCAGCAGCCAAGATGCTAGCGGGGGATGGGAGACCCAGTACTTC.

The V gene is TRBV7-3, the J gene TRBJ2-7; 7 positions match TRBD2. The length of the CDR3 is 13 residues. Losses at the gene ends were 2 bases for V and 4 bases for J; bases not matched to a gene: 2. Germline CDR1 and CDR2: SGHTA and FQGTGA. The CDR3, as DNA: TGTGCCAGCAGCTTAGGGCGGGAGTACGAGCAGTACTTC. Translated, it gives CASSLGREYEQYF.

This clone was seen only once. The chain has TRBV7-2 and TRBJ1-6; D call uncertain. CDR1 and CDR2 from the germline V gene are SGHTA and FQGNSA. This CDR3 is built from 13 residues. Trimming removed 5 bases from V and 13 bases from J, with 15 bases in between. Here the CDR3 reads CASSRSSQQPLHF. The CDR3, as DNA: TGTGCCAGCAGCCGGTCAAGTCAACAGCCCCTCCACTTT.

V usage is TRBV29-1 and J usage is TRBJ1-2, with D tentatively TRBD1 (5 bases). The V end was cut by 4 bases, the J end by 0 bases, with 12 bases between. Germline loops: CDR1 SQVTM, CDR2 ANQGSEA. The CDR3 loop spans 14 amino acids. The CDR3: CSVGGGESNYGYTF. CDR3 bases: TGCAGCGTTGGGGGGGGAGAGTCTAACTATGGCTACACCTTC.

This chain connects TRBV4-2 to TRBJ2-7; the D gene is possibly TRBD2 (5 bases). The CDR3 runs to 16 residues. The ends were cut back, 0 bases at V and 3 bases at J, with 15 bases in the middle. Germline CDR1 LGHNA, CDR2 YNFKEQ. The CDR3 DNA reads TGTGCCAGCAGCCAAGATTTGGTCGACGGGAACTACGAGCAGTACTTC. Translating gives CASSQDLVDGNYEQYF.

The genes are TRBV7-6 and TRBJ2-7, with a tentative D call TRBD1 (5 bases). The CDR3 contains 14 residues. In germline, CDR1 is SGHVS, CDR2 FNYEAQ. Deletions cut 4 bases from V and 0 bases from J, with 10 bases between. CDR3 coding DNA: TGTGCCAGCAGCTACCAGACAGCCTCCTACGAGCAGTACTTC. Amino acid sequence: CASSYQTASYEQYF.

The J gene is TRBJ2-5, the V gene TRBV10-1; a weak D match, TRBD1 (5 bases). The last part of the DNA fits TRBJ2-7 better; the J call may be wrong. The CDR3 is made up of 14 amino acids. Germline V gene lookup returns CDR1 WNHNN and CDR2 SYGVQD (reference sequence). CDR3 in amino acids: CASSESQGRYEQYF. As DNA, the CDR3 is TGCGCCAGCAGTGAGTCTCAGGGCCGCTACGAGCAGTACTTC.

The chain joins TRBV19 to TRBJ1-1; D remains ambiguous. Trimming stripped 4 bases from V and 1 base from J, with 16 bases between. This CDR3 comprises 16 residues. From germline, CDR1 is LNHDA and CDR2 SQIVND (reference sequence). The CDR3 loop reads CASSTPSGRGNTEAFF. In DNA form, the CDR3 reads TGTGCCAGTAGTACCCCATCTGGACGGGGGAACACTGAAGCTTTCTTT.

The chain uses TRBV5-4 and TRBJ1-6; no definite D call. Trimming removed 2 bases from V and 9 bases from J, with 12 bases in between. This CDR3 comprises 14 residues. From germline, CDR1 is SGHNT and CDR2 YYREEE (reference sequence). In nucleotides, the CDR3 is TGTGCCAGCAGCTTTAGTTTATCCCCTTCACCCCTCCACTTT. This encodes CASSFSLSPSPLHF.

The V gene is TRBV7-9, the J gene TRBJ1-2; 10 positions agree with TRBD1. V lost 5 bases, J lost 6 bases, and 9 bases stayed unmatched. Germline CDR1 is SEHNR and CDR2 is FQNEAQ (reference sequence). The CDR3 covers 15 residues. CDR3 amino acids: CASSRAGTGDDGYTF. CDR3 coding DNA: TGTGCCAGCAGCCGGGCCGGGACAGGGGATGATGGCTACACCTTC.

The V gene is TRBV27, the J gene TRBJ2-7; TRBD2 is a possible D gene (6 bases). CDR1 and CDR2 (germline): MNHEY, SMNVEV (reference sequence). Trimming cost V 2 bases and J 2 bases, with 10 bases left between them. This CDR3 has 14 amino acids. CDR3 residues: CASSLRPGAYEQYF. The CDR3 nucleotides read TGTGCCAGCAGTTTACGACCGGGGGCCTACGAGCAGTACTTC.

The chain combines TRBV9 with TRBJ1-1, with 9 bases identical to TRBD1. Germline V gives CDR1 SGDLS, CDR2 YYNGEE. Trimming cost V 0 bases and J 4 bases; bases outside gene matches: 13. This CDR3 comprises 18 residues. CDR3 nucleotides: TGTGCCAGCAGCGTAGGGAAGGGACAGGGTCTATGGGGCACTGAAGCTTTCTTT. Translating it yields CASSVGKGQGLWGTEAFF. Variable domain in full (rest from reference TRBV9 and TRBJ1-1): DSGVTQTPKHLITATGQRVTLRCSPRSGDLSVYWYQQSLDQGLQFLIQYYNGEERAKGNILERFSAQQFPDLHSELNLSSLELGDSALYFCASSVGKGQGLWGTEAFFGQGTRLTVV.